Shown below are 19 T cell receptor beta chains from a single sample sequenced in a study of cytomegalovirus exposure and HLA in healthy donors. In the PCR, 60 Vbeta and 13 Jbeta primers were used. Clones were sequenced by immunoSEQ multiplex PCR, and TCRdb holds only the in-frame ones, with some missing. The sample has 120,000 or so clones, 80% seen once; the top ten hold 7.5% to 9.5%. Specimen: PBMCs. Every receptor here comes from a female donor in good health and CMV-seropositive.

V usage is TRBV19 and J usage is TRBJ1-5; D possibly corresponds to TRBD1 (5 bases). Trimming took off 4 bases at V and 5 bases at J, with 15 bases between the two ends. CDR1 LNHDA and CDR2 SQIVND come from the germline V gene (reference sequence). The CDR3 covers 15 residues. For the CDR3, the DNA is TGTGCCAGTAGTACCAGGGCAGGGTGGGATCAGCCCCAGCATTTT. Protein: CASSTRAGWDQPQHF.

The chain recombines TRBV5-4 with TRBJ1-2, with D perhaps matching TRBD1 (6 bases). Germline V gives CDR1 SGHNT, CDR2 YYREEE (reference sequence). CDR3 length: 16 amino acids. The V end was cut by 4 bases, the J end by 2 bases, with 18 bases between. CDR3 nucleotide sequence: TGTGCCAGCAGCGGGGCTTTGGGGGGGCGCAACTATGGCTACACCTTC. This gives the protein CASSGALGGRNYGYTF.

The rearrangement uses TRBV19 and TRBJ1-2; 7 bases align to TRBD1. The V gene's germline CDR1 is LNHDA and CDR2 SQIVND (reference sequence). The CDR3 consists of 15 residues. V lost 3 bases to trimming and J lost 8 bases; unmatched junction nucleotides: 12. The CDR3 sequence is CASSIEDRQLSGYTF. For the CDR3, the DNA is TGTGCCAGTAGTATTGAGGACAGGCAGCTGAGCGGCTACACCTTC.

This rearrangement joins TRBV5-4 to TRBJ2-2; 12 nucleotides match TRBD1. This CDR3 spans 17 amino acids. Germline loops: CDR1 SGHNT, CDR2 YYREEE (reference sequence). With 4 bases clipped from V and 0 bases from J, the junction kept 4 bases outside the gene matches. The CDR3 protein is CASSTGTGGANTGELFF. The CDR3 region has the DNA TGTGCCAGCAGCACCGGGACAGGGGGCGCGAACACCGGGGAGCTGTTTTTT.

The genes are TRBV5-6 and TRBJ2-3; 9 bases match TRBD1. V lost 4 bases and J lost 5; bases outside the gene matches: 8. The CDR3 has 15 amino acids. Germline V lookup: CDR1 SGHDT, CDR2 YYEEEE. CDR3 in DNA: TGTGCCAGCAGCCTACTCGGACAGGGGAAAGATACGCAGTATTTT. Translating it yields CASSLLGQGKDTQYF.

The chain couples TRBV4-1 to TRBJ1-2, with 9 bases matching TRBD1. Trimming removed 0 bases from V and 2 bases from J; junction bases left unmatched: 1. The CDR3 is made up of 15 amino acids. Germline assignment: CDR1 MGHRA and CDR2 YSYEKL. CDR3 sequence (DNA): TGCGCCAGCAGCCAAGAGGGGACAGGGAACTATGGCTACACCTTC. Amino acid sequence: CASSQEGTGNYGYTF.

The chain recombines TRBV25-1 with TRBJ1-6; TRBD1 aligns across 8 bases. The V segment lost 4 bases and the J segment 0 bases; nucleotides outside the gene matches: 2. Per germline, CDR1 MGHDK and CDR2 SYGVNS. The CDR3 runs 16 residues. In nucleotides, the CDR3 is TGTGCCAGCAGTGGACAGGGGAGCTCCTATAATTCACCCCTCCACTTT. This codes for CASSGQGSSYNSPLHF.

This clone has just a few counts. The chain uses TRBV6-1 and TRBJ2-1, with a tentative D call TRBD2 (6 bases). CDR3 length: 15 amino acids. Trimming removed 4 bases from V and 0 bases from J, with 10 bases in between. The V gene's germline CDR1 is MNHNS and CDR2 SASEGT. The CDR3 sequence: CASSGHGSSYNEQFF. CDR3 nucleotide sequence: TGTGCCAGCAGTGGTCACGGGAGCTCCTACAATGAGCAGTTCTTC.

The chain couples TRBV9 to TRBJ2-5, with 7 positions matching TRBD2. Trimming at V came to 4 bases and at J to 4 bases, leaving 7 bases not matched to a gene. This CDR3 is built from 14 residues. Germline CDR1 reads SGDLS; CDR2 reads YYNGEE. For the CDR3, the DNA is TGTGCCAGCAGCACCCTCGGGGGGATAGAGACCCAGTACTTC. It translates to CASSTLGGIETQYF.

J is TRBJ2-7 and V is TRBV5-1, with 9 bases matching TRBD2. The germline gives CDR1 SGHRS, CDR2 YFSETQ. This CDR3 is 17 amino acids long. V dropped 4 bases and J dropped 3; count of bases not matched to a gene: 14. Here the CDR3 DNA reads TGCGCCAGCAGCGGGCGCTCTAGCGGGGTGATTAACTACGAGCAGTACTTC. It encodes CASSGRSSGVINYEQYF.

This chain joins TRBV5-1 and TRBJ2-7, with D possibly matching TRBD1 (7 bases). V gave up 1 base and J gave up 5 bases, with 10 bases separating them. The CDR3 contains 13 residues. The germline gives CDR1 SGHRS, CDR2 YFSETQ. The CDR3 here is CASSLTRGDEQYF. The DNA of the CDR3 is TGCGCCAGCAGCTTGACCAGGGGGGACGAGCAGTACTTC. The full variable domain, its missing parts supplied by reference TRBV5-1 and TRBJ2-7, is KAGVTQTPRYLIKTRGQQVTLSCSPISGHRSVSWYQQTPGQGLQFLFEYFSETQRNKGNFPGRFSGRQFSNSRSEMNVSTLELGDSALYLCASSLTRGDEQYFGPGTRLTVT.

This chain joins TRBV10-1 and TRBJ2-2, with TRBD1 matching 12 bases. After removal of 4 bases from V and 0 bases from J, the junction contained 18 bases not matched to a gene. This CDR3 comprises 22 residues. CDR1 is WNHNN, CDR2 SYGVQD, per germline (reference sequence). CDR3 sequence: CASSANLGTGGDQGSNTGELFF. Here the CDR3 DNA reads TGCGCCAGCAGTGCTAATCTGGGGACAGGGGGCGACCAAGGATCGAACACCGGGGAGCTGTTTTTT.

This clone was detected once. The V call is TRBV6-1, the J call TRBJ1-2, with 10 nucleotides matching TRBD1. Trimming took 5 bases from V and 5 from J; bases not matched to a gene: 8. The CDR3 contains 15 residues. Germline CDR1 is MNHNS and CDR2 is SASEGT. Here the CDR3 DNA reads TGTGCCAGCAGTCCTACGACAGGGGGCGCGTATGGCTACACCTTC. Residues: CASSPTTGGAYGYTF.

The chain joins TRBV7-2 to TRBJ2-1, with 9 bases that match TRBD1. Germline V gene data show CDR1 as SGHTA and CDR2 as FQGNSA. This CDR3 is built from 14 residues. Unmatched junction bases numbered 11, after V lost 8 bases and J lost 9 bases. In nucleotides, the CDR3 is TGTGCCAGCGCCTCCGGGACAGGGATAGGTGAGCAGTTCTTC. This gives the protein CASASGTGIGEQFF.

The genes are TRBV7-9 and TRBJ2-1; TRBD1 is a possible D gene (6 bases). Trimming removed 5 bases at V and 8 bases at J, with 16 bases between. The CDR3 runs to 14 residues. CDR1 is SEHNR and CDR2 is FQNEAQ in the germline V gene (reference sequence). The CDR3 bases are TGTGCCAGCAGCCAGGGGCGGCTAGGGGATGAGCAGTTCTTC. Translation gives CASSQGRLGDEQFF.

This clone is a singleton in its sample. The CDR3 bases are TGTGCCAGCAGCTTACTAGCGGGGGGCCGGGATACGCAGTATTTT. It is translated as CASSLLAGGRDTQYF. The chain uses TRBV7-2 and TRBJ2-3; 11 nucleotides agree with TRBD2. V was clipped by 2 bases and J by 6 bases; unmatched bases: 4. CDR3 size: 15 residues. Germline CDR1 reads SGHTA; CDR2 reads FQGNSA. The full variable domain, with the rest looked up from reference TRBV7-2 and TRBJ2-3, is GAGVSQSPSNKVTEKGKDVELRCDPISGHTALYWYRQSLGQGLEFLIYFQGNSAPDKSGLPSDRFSAERTGGSVSTLTIQRTQQEDSAVYLCASSLLAGGRDTQYFGPGTRLTVL.

The V gene is TRBV7-9, the J gene TRBJ2-7, with 7 bases fitting TRBD1. The CDR3 is made up of 15 amino acids. The germline gives CDR1 SEHNR, CDR2 FQNEAQ (reference sequence). Trimming removed 3 bases from V and 1 base from J; junction bases left unmatched: 6. CDR3 coding DNA: TGTGCCAGCAGCTTCGGACAGGAATTTTCCTACGAGCAGTACTTC. Protein: CASSFGQEFSYEQYF.

This clone has just a few counts. The chain joins TRBV6-1 to TRBJ1-3; D gene unclear. CDR1 MNHNS and CDR2 SASEGT come from the germline V gene. The CDR3 is made up of 12 amino acids. Trimming pared 5 bases from V and 5 bases from J, leaving 7 bases between. The CDR3 region is CASSSQRNTIYF. For the CDR3, the DNA is TGTGCCAGCAGTTCCCAGAGAAACACCATATATTTT.

The chain employs TRBV6-5 and TRBJ2-1, with D possibly matching TRBD1 (6 bases). Germline values: CDR1 MNHEY, CDR2 SVGAGI. The CDR3 covers 13 residues. Trimming removed 2 bases at V and 8 bases at J, with 10 bases between. CDR3 bases: TGTGCCAGCAGTTACACGACAGGTGATGAGCAGTTCTTC. Amino acids: CASSYTTGDEQFF.